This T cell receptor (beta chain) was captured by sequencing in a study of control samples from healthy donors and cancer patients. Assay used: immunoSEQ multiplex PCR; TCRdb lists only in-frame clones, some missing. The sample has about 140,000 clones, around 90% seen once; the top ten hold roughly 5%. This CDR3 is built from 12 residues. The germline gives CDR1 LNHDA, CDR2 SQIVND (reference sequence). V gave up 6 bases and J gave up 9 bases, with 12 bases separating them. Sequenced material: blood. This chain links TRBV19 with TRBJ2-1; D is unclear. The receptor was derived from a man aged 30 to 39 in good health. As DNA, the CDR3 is TGTGCCAGTAGATCAATCGGTTTTGAGCAGTTCTTC. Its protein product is CASRSIGFEQFF. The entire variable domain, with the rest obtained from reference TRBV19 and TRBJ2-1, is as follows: DGGITQSPKYLFRKEGQNVTLSCEQNLNHDAMYWYRQDPGQGLRLIYYSQIVNDFQKGDIAEGYSVSREKKESFPLTVTSAQKNPTAFYLCASRSIGFEQFFGPGTRLTVL.